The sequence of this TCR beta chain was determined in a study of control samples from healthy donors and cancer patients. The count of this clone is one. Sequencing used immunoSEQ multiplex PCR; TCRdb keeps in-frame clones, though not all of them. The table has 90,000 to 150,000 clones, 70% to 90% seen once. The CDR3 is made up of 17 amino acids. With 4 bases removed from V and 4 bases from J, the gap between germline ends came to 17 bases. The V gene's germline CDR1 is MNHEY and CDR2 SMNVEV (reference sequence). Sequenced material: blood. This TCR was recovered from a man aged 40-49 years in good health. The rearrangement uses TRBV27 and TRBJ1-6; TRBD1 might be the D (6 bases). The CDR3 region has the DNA TGTGCCAGCAGTTCCATGGGGGGGGCCTGGTATAATTCACCCCTCCACTTT. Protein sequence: CASSSMGGAWYNSPLHF.